This T cell receptor (beta chain) comes out of a study of blood T cell repertoires in COVID-19. The table came from immunoSEQ multiplex PCR; TCRdb's copy has only in-frame clones and leaves some out. This sample has over 200,000 clones, with under 90% found just once. Germline V gene lookup returns CDR1 SQVTM and CDR2 ANQGSEA. V lost 3 bases and J 4 bases, leaving 9 bases between the germline ends. The CDR3 runs to 12 residues. The specimen was peripheral blood. The clonotype comes from a woman over 75 with active or convalescent COVID-19. This chain links TRBV29-1 with TRBJ1-1; no clear D. The CDR3 reads CSVDGRLTEAFF. CDR3 nucleotide sequence: TGCAGCGTTGATGGGCGTCTCACTGAAGCTTTCTTT.